A single sample gave rise to the 24 T cell receptor beta chains below, sequenced in a study of blood T cell repertoires in COVID-19. Assay used: immunoSEQ multiplex PCR; TCRdb lists only in-frame clones, some missing. The top ten hold about 3.3% of the sample, which has under 250,000 clones, over 75% seen once. What was sequenced was PBMCs or T cells enriched from blood (not recorded which). The receptors stem from a woman aged 18-30 years in a cohort exposed to, infected with or recovered from COVID-19 (not recorded which).

CDR3 residues: CASSQIPGQGEAFF. DNA of the CDR3: TGTGCCAGCAGCCAAATCCCGGGACAGGGCGAAGCTTTCTTT. The rearrangement uses TRBV3-1 (or the pseudogene TRBV3-2) and TRBJ1-1; 9 bases are a match to TRBD1. Unmatched junction bases numbered 6, after V lost 2 bases and J lost 8 bases. This CDR3 comprises 14 residues. Germline CDR1 reads LGHDT; CDR2 reads YNNKEL (reference sequence).

This clone was seen more than once but under ten times. The J gene is TRBJ2-3, the V gene TRBV28; 7 nucleotides match TRBD2. This CDR3 is 14 amino acids long. Germline assignment: CDR1 MDHEN and CDR2 SYDVKM. With V trimmed by 7 bases and J by 0 bases, 4 bases remained unmatched. The CDR3 nucleotides read TGTGCCAGCACTCTGGGGGGGAGCACAGATACGCAGTATTTT. This codes for CASTLGGSTDTQYF.

This clone was counted ten times or more. V gene TRBV6-5 combines with J gene TRBJ1-4; D gene ambiguous. The ends were cut back, 0 bases at V and 0 bases at J, with 5 bases in the middle. The germline V gene encodes CDR1 MNHEY and CDR2 SVGAGI. This CDR3 is 15 amino acids long. The CDR3 bases are TGTGCCAGCAGTTACTCTTACTCAACTAATGAAAAACTGTTTTTT. The encoded protein is CASSYSYSTNEKLFF.

The chain joins TRBV7-2 to TRBJ2-5; 11 positions agree with TRBD1. V shed 5 bases, J shed 5 bases, and the junction held 7 bases outside the gene matches. Per the germline V gene, CDR1 is SGHTA and CDR2 is FQGNSA. This CDR3 is 15 amino acids long. The chain's CDR3 is CASSHRTGGLETQYF. Written as DNA, the CDR3 is TGTGCCAGCAGCCATCGGACAGGGGGCTTGGAGACCCAGTACTTC.

The rearrangement uses TRBV19 and TRBJ2-2; the D gene is possibly TRBD2 (7 bases). Germline V gives CDR1 LNHDA, CDR2 SQIVND (reference sequence). The CDR3 runs 14 residues. The V end was cut by 6 bases, the J end by 7 bases, with 15 bases between. CDR3 region: CASRRGAGIGELFF. The DNA of the CDR3 is TGTGCCAGTAGACGGGGGGCAGGGATCGGGGAGCTGTTTTTT.

The sample holds a few counts of this clone. The V gene is TRBV4-1, the J gene TRBJ2-6, with 8 nucleotides matching TRBD1. After removal of 8 bases from V and 1 base from J, the junction contained 4 bases not matched to a gene. CDR1 and CDR2 from the germline V gene are MGHRA and YSYEKL. CDR3 size: 15 residues. The DNA for the CDR3 is TGCGCCAGCGGGACAGGCAGATCTGGGGCCAACGTCCTGACTTTC. Translating gives CASGTGRSGANVLTF.

The V and J genes are TRBV5-1 and TRBJ2-1, with TRBD2 identical over 10 bases. J was trimmed by 4 bases and V by 4 bases; bases with no gene match: 8. Germline V CDR1 and CDR2: SGHRS, YFSETQ. The CDR3 is 16 amino acids. The CDR3 sequence: CASSLILAGEYNEQFF. The DNA for the CDR3 is TGCGCCAGCAGCCTCATTCTAGCGGGGGAATACAATGAGCAGTTCTTC.

CDR3 sequence: CASSRLAVMVEETQYF. CDR3 coding DNA: TGTGCCAGCAGCCGACTAGCAGTTATGGTCGAGGAGACCCAGTACTTC. V is TRBV28 and J is TRBJ2-5; the match to TRBD2 covers 7 bases. The CDR3 length is 16 residues. Germline loops: CDR1 MDHEN, CDR2 SYDVKM. V lost 6 bases, J lost 5 bases, and 15 bases stayed unmatched.

CDR3 nucleotide sequence: TGCGCCAGCAGCTTGGTCGTGTCTGGGGCCAACGTCCTGACTTTC. It specifies CASSLVVSGANVLTF. This chain links TRBV5-1 with TRBJ2-6, with no clear D. The ends were cut back, 0 bases at V and 1 base at J, with 5 bases in the middle. Germline CDR1 reads SGHRS; CDR2 reads YFSETQ. The CDR3 contains 15 residues.

The chain uses TRBV29-1 and TRBJ2-1; 13 bases are shared with TRBD2. Per the germline V gene, CDR1 is SQVTM and CDR2 is ANQGSEA. V was clipped by 1 base and J by 8 bases; unmatched bases: 8. The length of the CDR3 is 16 residues. CDR3 DNA sequence: TGCAGCGTTGAAGGCACTAGCGGGGGGGATTTCGATGAGCAGTTCTTC. Protein product: CSVEGTSGGDFDEQFF.

V is TRBV24-1 and J is TRBJ1-4, with D maybe TRBD1 (5 bases). The CDR3 is 15 residues long. Looked up from germline, CDR1 is KGHDR and CDR2 is SFDVKD. Deletions cut 3 bases from V and 2 bases from J, with 9 bases between. DNA of the CDR3: TGTGCCACCAGTGATCACAGGAAGACTAATGAAAAACTGTTTTTT. This gives the protein CATSDHRKTNEKLFF.

This sequence joins TRBV7-6 and TRBJ2-5; the D gene is possibly TRBD2 (7 bases). The length of the CDR3 is 15 residues. V lost 5 bases and J 5 bases, leaving 18 bases between the germline ends. CDR1 SGHVS and CDR2 FNYEAQ come from the germline V gene. This CDR3 is CASSPTYGGQETQYF. In DNA, the CDR3 is TGTGCCAGCAGCCCCACCTACGGGGGGCAGGAGACCCAGTACTTC.

The rearrangement joins TRBV9 to TRBJ1-2; perhaps TRBD1 as D (5 bases). Germline V lookup: CDR1 SGDLS, CDR2 YYNGEE. The V end was cut by 3 bases, the J end by 12 bases, with 18 bases between. CDR3 size: 13 residues. CDR3 nucleotide sequence: TGTGCCAGCAGCGCCATTGGGGCCCCGGGGGACACCTTC. Translation gives CASSAIGAPGDTF.

This chain links TRBV18 with TRBJ1-1; D unresolved. V lost 2 bases, J lost 0 bases, and 7 bases lay in between. This CDR3 comprises 14 residues. Per the germline V gene, CDR1 is KGHSH and CDR2 is LQKENI. CDR3 in amino acids: CASSPGVMNTEAFF. The CDR3 DNA reads as TGTGCCAGCTCACCAGGAGTAATGAACACTGAAGCTTTCTTT.

The rearrangement links TRBV12-2 to TRBJ2-1; the DNA was not compared with TRBD2, the D call given in the table. TRBV12-2 represents a pseudogene. The CDR3 is 16 amino acids. The DNA of the CDR3 is TGTGCAAGTCGCTTAGCTAGCGGGAGCTCCTACAATGAGCAGTTCTTC. Its translation is CASRLASGSSYNEQFF.

The chain has TRBV30 and TRBJ1-2; D perhaps matches TRBD1 (5 bases). The CDR3 runs to 10 residues. Between the trimmed V and J ends, which lost 1 base and 8 bases, there was a span of 5 bases. In germline, CDR1 is GTSNPN, CDR2 SVGIG (reference sequence). The CDR3 loop reads CAWSGQGYTF. The CDR3 DNA reads as TGTGCCTGGAGTGGACAGGGCTACACCTTC.

This sequence joins TRBV18 and TRBJ1-2; D is ambiguous. Germline CDR1 reads KGHSH; CDR2 reads LQKENI. Trimming took 0 bases from V and 4 from J, leaving 6 bases between them. This CDR3 has 13 amino acids. The CDR3 reads CASSPPPGYGYTF. CDR3 coding DNA: TGTGCCAGCTCACCACCCCCAGGCTATGGCTACACCTTC.

The rearrangement joins TRBV10-1 to TRBJ2-7, with TRBD1 matching over 9 bases. The ends lost 3 bases at V and 2 bases at J; junction bases unmatched: 2. The CDR3 sequence is 14 residues long. Per germline, CDR1 WNHNN and CDR2 SYGVQD (reference sequence). Here the CDR3 DNA reads TGCGCCAGCAGTGAAGGGACAGGGACCTACGAGCAGTACTTC. It yields the protein CASSEGTGTYEQYF.

The V call is TRBV6-5, the J call TRBJ1-1; no firm D call. CDR1 and CDR2 (germline): MNHEY, SVGAGI. Trimming took 10 bases from V and 8 from J, leaving 14 bases between them. This CDR3 is built from 11 residues. The DNA of the CDR3 is TGTGCCATTCAGAGGGCAGAAGAAGCTTTCTTT. Translation gives CAIQRAEEAFF.

The rearrangement links TRBV5-1 to TRBJ2-7; TRBD1 aligns across 8 bases. CDR3 length: 13 amino acids. CDR1 and CDR2 from the germline V gene are SGHRS and YFSETQ. With V trimmed by 5 bases and J by 3 bases, 4 bases remained unmatched. CDR3 nucleotides: TGCGCCAGCAGACCGGGACAGGACTACGAGCAGTACTTC. This encodes CASRPGQDYEQYF.

The chain combines TRBV6-5 with TRBJ1-1; perhaps TRBD1 as D (5 bases). The germline gives CDR1 MNHEY, CDR2 SVGAGI. The CDR3 is made up of 16 amino acids. V dropped 0 bases and J dropped 0 bases, with 11 bases sitting between them. The CDR3 here is CASSYSQTEMNTEAFF. CDR3 in DNA: TGTGCCAGCAGTTACTCTCAGACAGAAATGAACACTGAAGCTTTCTTT.

The chain employs TRBV10-3 and TRBJ2-3; 10 bases are a match to TRBD2. The germline CDR1 and CDR2 sequences are ENHRY and SYGVKD. V was clipped by 8 bases and J by 3 bases; unmatched bases: 8. The CDR3 contains 15 residues. This chain's CDR3 is CAIGPSGSGTDTQYF. In DNA, the CDR3 is TGTGCCATCGGGCCTAGCGGGAGTGGGACAGATACGCAGTATTTT.

This rearrangement joins TRBV28 to TRBJ1-1; TRBD1 aligns across 9 bases. The CDR3 sequence is 15 residues long. Germline V gene lookup returns CDR1 MDHEN and CDR2 SYDVKM. After removal of 6 bases from V and 1 base from J, the junction contained 6 bases not matched to a gene. The CDR3 coding sequence is TGTGCCAGCAGACAGGGGGCGAGTTGGAACACTGAAGCTTTCTTT. It translates to CASRQGASWNTEAFF.

DNA of the CDR3: TGTGCCAGCAGCTTAACTCCGACAGTCAAGGAGACCCAGTACTTC. It translates to CASSLTPTVKETQYF. The V gene is TRBV7-3, the J gene TRBJ2-5, with D possibly TRBD1 on 5 matching bases. Trimming took off 0 bases at V and 5 bases at J, with 13 bases between the two ends. This CDR3 has 15 residues. Looked up from germline, CDR1 is SGHTA and CDR2 is FQGTGA.